This entry features one T cell receptor beta chain sequence. As yet, its antigen is unknown. With 6 bases removed from V and 1 base from J, the gap between germline ends came to 18 bases. Germline CDR1 is MNHEY and CDR2 is SVGAGI. The CDR3 has 16 residues. TCRdb re-called the reads with MiXCR, one entry per CDR3 protein. This sample carries 200,000 to 300,000 distinct CDR3 sequences, around 15% of them seen once, and the ten largest clones take around 9%. These data are taken from a study of T cell repertoires in cytomegalovirus infection. Study-level information: Shared public TCR beta signatures pointed to both CMV infection and a matching HLA type.

The study, taken as a whole, reports: Across the ex vivo response, the dominant clonotypes were HLA-C-restricted CMV-specific TCR beta clonotypes. Adding up the frequency of public TCR beta families identified people who carried CMV plus the relevant HLA.

This chain joins TRBV6-5 and TRBJ2-5; possible D gene TRBD2, 6 bases. This clonotype was obtained from a human donor in good health (CMV status not recorded). Some clones in this sample may be carry-over from other donors' samples. Material: PBMCs. The CDR3 sequence: CASSPGTARAQETQYF. Here the CDR3 DNA reads TGTGCCAGCAGCCCCGGGACTGCCCGCGCCCAAGAGACCCAGTACTTC.